The present T cell receptor (beta chain) was sequenced within a study of cytomegalovirus exposure and HLA in healthy donors. This CDR3 spans 15 amino acids. The V gene's germline CDR1 is SNHLY and CDR2 FYNNEI. Unmatched junction bases numbered 4, after V lost 2 bases and J lost 4 bases. As regards this clone: Antigen specificity is unknown.

Study-level findings and limits: Several top significant clusters appeared, in a later analysis, to be linked to common viral pathogens. Analyzed later, most CMV-associated TCR beta chains appeared HLA-restricted. In an earlier analysis, most TCR beta V segments were productive about 87% or about 30% of the time.

PCR was performed using 60 Vbeta and 13 Jbeta primers. Profiling relied on immunoSEQ multiplex PCR, and the TCRdb table lists in-frame clones only, not all of them. The sample contains about 62,000 clones, approximately 80% of which appear only once. Sequenced sample: PBMCs. The clonotype originates from a woman aged 25 to 39 in good health and CMV-seronegative. This chain uses TRBV2 with TRBJ1-4; 7 nucleotides agree with TRBD1. This CDR3 is CASSEFRDSNEKLFF. In DNA, the CDR3 is TGTGCCAGCAGTGAATTCCGGGACAGTAATGAAAAACTGTTTTTT.